This is a list of T cell receptor beta chains from one sample in a study of CD8 T cells in ankylosing spondylitis. TCRdb re-called the 5' RACE reads through MiXCR, storing one row per CDR3 protein. The repertoire holds hundreds of thousands of distinct CDR3 sequences, with around 8% as singletons. What was sequenced was blood, either unsorted or a sorted T cell fraction (not recorded which). The source of these receptors is a female donor with ankylosing spondylitis or in good health (not recorded which). Both conserved end residues are part of each CDR3. A D gene is named only where the DNA matches it firmly. The listing skips clone size in some rows; elsewhere it reads once, few, many or a size class.

>-|TRBV20-1|-|TRBJ1-5
CSARTFGGSNQPQHF
TGCAGTGCTAGAACCTTTGGGGGGAGCAATCAGCCCCAGCATTTT
>-|TRBV28|many|TRBJ1-5
CASSLGVVAQHF
TGTGCCAGCAGTTTAGGCGTGGTGGCCCAGCATTTT
>-|TRBV7-2|-|TRBJ2-1
CASSPVGPYNEQFF
TGTGCCAGCAGCCCCGTGGGCCCCTACAATGAGCAGTTCTTC
>-|TRBV27|-|TRBJ2-3
CASSLRGAPSTDTQYF
TGTGCCAGCAGTTTAAGGGGAGCCCCTAGCACAGATACGCAGTATTTT
>TRBD2|TRBV20-1|many|TRBJ2-1
CSAPRGTSGSNEQFF
TGCAGTGCCCCTCGGGGGACTAGCGGGAGCAATGAGCAGTTCTTC
>-|TRBV6-1|many|TRBJ1-4
CASRGRVVEKLFF
TGTGCCAGCCGAGGGAGGGTGGTCGAAAAACTGTTTTTT
>TRBD2|TRBV20-1|many|TRBJ2-5
CSASLTSGETQYF
TGCAGTGCTAGTTTGACTAGCGGGGAGACCCAGTACTTC
>TRBD2|TRBV5-5|many|TRBJ2-3
CASSSLAGASDTQYF
TGTGCCAGCAGCTCACTAGCGGGAGCCTCAGATACGCAGTATTTT
>-|TRBV4-3|few|TRBJ2-7
CASSQLQRSYEQYF
TGCGCCAGCAGCCAATTGCAGAGGAGCTACGAGCAGTACTTC
>-|TRBV7-8|many|TRBJ2-1
CASSTARDAEQFF
TGTGCCAGCAGCACCGCACGGGACGCTGAGCAGTTCTTC
>TRBD2|TRBV7-9|many|TRBJ2-7
CASSSDVAGDSYEQYF
TGTGCCAGCAGCTCGGACGTAGCGGGAGATAGCTACGAGCAGTACTTC
>-|TRBV7-2|-|TRBJ1-1
CASSLALMTEEAFF
TGTGCCAGCAGCTTAGCGCTAATGACAGAAGAAGCTTTCTTT
>-|TRBV28|few|TRBJ1-1
CASTDRGDLSNTEAFF
TGTGCCAGCACCGACCGGGGGGACCTCTCGAACACTGAAGCTTTCTTT
>TRBD2|TRBV28|few|TRBJ2-7
CASSLAGGRVSYEQYF
TGTGCCAGCAGTCTAGCGGGAGGGAGGGTAAGCTACGAGCAGTACTTC
>-|TRBV7-8|many|TRBJ1-5
CASSFGTSNQPQHF
TGTGCCAGCAGCTTTGGGACTAGCAATCAGCCCCAGCATTTT
>-|TRBV12-3/TRBV12-4|many|TRBJ1-3
CASSLEASGNTIYF
TGTGCCAGCAGTTTAGAAGCCTCTGGAAACACCATATATTTT
>-|TRBV5-1|many|TRBJ2-2
CASSVDAAGELFF
TGCGCCAGCAGCGTGGACGCCGCCGGGGAGCTGTTTTTT
>TRBD1|TRBV5-6|many|TRBJ1-1
CATSTGQGTTEAFF
TGTGCCACCAGTACGGGACAGGGGACGACTGAAGCTTTCTTT
>-|TRBV10-3|many|TRBJ2-7
CAISGRNEQYF
TGTGCCATCAGTGGGCGGAACGAGCAGTACTTC
>-|TRBV28|many|TRBJ2-5
CASYRDGAQETQYF
TGTGCCAGTTACAGGGATGGGGCCCAGGAGACCCAGTACTTC
>-|TRBV25-1|-|TRBJ1-2
CASSERGRPYGYTF
TGTGCCAGCAGTGAAAGAGGAAGGCCCTATGGCTACACCTTC
>TRBD2|TRBV12-3/TRBV12-4|many|TRBJ2-3
CASSFRTSGTDTQYF
TGTGCCAGCAGTTTCAGGACTAGCGGCACAGATACGCAGTATTTT
>-|TRBV29-1|many|TRBJ1-1
CSPTSRPEAFF
TGCAGCCCCACCTCCAGACCCGAAGCTTTCTTT
>-|TRBV11-2|many|TRBJ2-7
CASIKTGLEVGEQYF
TGTGCCAGCATCAAAACAGGGTTAGAGGTGGGCGAGCAGTACTTC
>-|TRBV29-1|many|TRBJ2-1
CSVEAGNHYNEQFF
TGCAGCGTTGAAGCGGGAAACCACTACAATGAGCAGTTCTTC
>TRBD2|TRBV4-3|many|TRBJ2-1
CASSQVGEGYNEQFF
TGCGCCAGCAGCCAAGTGGGGGAGGGTTACAATGAGCAGTTCTTC
>-|TRBV7-6|few|TRBJ2-7
CASSLAGSRNEQYF
TGTGCCAGCAGCTTAGCCGGGTCTCGCAACGAGCAGTACTTC
>TRBD1|TRBV28|many|TRBJ2-5
CASSLPYRGETQYF
TGTGCCAGCAGTTTACCTTACAGGGGTGAGACCCAGTACTTC
>-|TRBV7-2|many|TRBJ2-3
CASSKSNRVGTQYF
TGTGCCAGCAGCAAATCGAACAGGGTCGGTACGCAGTATTTT
>-|TRBV6-6|many|TRBJ2-1
CASSYRHHNEQFF
TGTGCCAGCAGTTACCGGCACCACAATGAGCAGTTCTTC
>-|TRBV20-1|many|TRBJ1-1
CSARDFGRVNTEAFF
TGCAGTGCTAGAGATTTCGGGCGGGTGAACACTGAAGCTTTCTTT
>-|TRBV29-1|many|TRBJ1-2
CSVEGGAGSNYGYTF
TGCAGCGTTGAAGGTGGAGCGGGCAGTAACTATGGCTACACCTTC
>TRBD2|TRBV28|few|TRBJ2-1
CASSQAGGYNEQFF
TGTGCCAGCAGCCAGGCGGGGGGGTACAATGAGCAGTTCTTC
>TRBD2|TRBV7-2|few|TRBJ2-3
CASSLGLAGKADTQYF
TGTGCCAGCAGCTTAGGCCTAGCGGGAAAAGCAGATACGCAGTATTTT
>TRBD2|TRBV7-8|many|TRBJ2-7
CASSLAGGLAITEQYF
TGTGCCAGCAGCTTAGCTGGGGGACTAGCCATCACGGAGCAGTACTTC
>-|TRBV25-1|many|TRBJ1-2
CASSEKYGYTF
TGTGCCAGCAGTGAGAAGTATGGCTACACCTTC
>-|TRBV5-4|many|TRBJ2-3
CASSRSGTSTDTQYF
TGTGCCAGCAGCCGATCTGGGACGAGCACAGATACGCAGTATTTT
>-|TRBV6-1|many|TRBJ1-1
CASSDSTGTLYTEAFF
TGTGCCAGCAGTGATTCCACCGGGACCCTCTACACTGAAGCTTTCTTT
>TRBD1|TRBV29-1|many|TRBJ1-1
CSVWQGVNTEAFF
TGCAGCGTCTGGCAGGGGGTGAACACTGAAGCTTTCTTT
>-|TRBV7-9|few|TRBJ1-5
CASSALTGLGQPQHF
TGTGCCAGCAGCGCTTTAACGGGGCTCGGGCAGCCCCAGCATTTT
>TRBD2|TRBV11-2|many|TRBJ2-7
CASSLDWAGAYEQYF
TGTGCCAGCAGCTTAGACTGGGCGGGGGCCTACGAGCAGTACTTC
>-|TRBV12-3/TRBV12-4|many|TRBJ2-3
CASSLAVRGQGYF
TGTGCCAGCAGTTTAGCTGTAAGGGGCCAGGGGTATTTT
>TRBD1|TRBV20-1|many|TRBJ2-5
CSARILAGQGGTQYF
TGCAGTGCTAGAATCCTAGCGGGACAGGGGGGGACCCAGTACTTC
>-|TRBV10-3|many|TRBJ1-2
CAIQKTDNYGYTF
TGTGCCATCCAAAAAACCGACAACTATGGCTACACCTTC
>-|TRBV12-3/TRBV12-4|many|TRBJ2-7
CASRGPFFYEQYF
TGTGCCAGCAGGGGCCCTTTCTTCTACGAGCAGTACTTC
>-|TRBV15|many|TRBJ2-7
CATSREGGSYEQYF
TGTGCCACCAGCAGAGAGGGGGGCTCCTACGAGCAGTACTTC
>-|TRBV29-1|many|TRBJ2-1
CSVAKNEQFF
TGCAGCGTTGCCAAAAATGAGCAGTTCTTC
>TRBD2|TRBV28|few|TRBJ2-7
CASSPGTRTVYEQYF
TGTGCCAGCAGCCCCGGGACTAGAACTGTCTACGAGCAGTACTTC
>TRBD2|TRBV20-1|many|TRBJ2-1
CSVQRERSYNEQFF
TGCAGTGTACAGCGGGAGAGGTCCTACAATGAGCAGTTCTTC
>-|TRBV7-2|many|TRBJ2-3
CASSLEFIADTQYF
TGTGCCAGCAGCTTAGAGTTTATCGCAGATACGCAGTATTTT
>TRBD1|TRBV11-2|few|TRBJ1-2
CASSLGDRAVGYTF
TGTGCCAGCAGCTTAGGGGACAGGGCCGTCGGCTACACCTTC
>-|TRBV20-1|many|TRBJ1-4
CSAVSGRGEKLFF
TGCAGTGCCGTGTCAGGGAGAGGAGAAAAACTGTTTTTT
>TRBD1|TRBV7-6|many|TRBJ2-1
CASSLGTGGSPNEQFF
TGTGCCAGCAGCTTAGGGACAGGGGGGTCACCCAATGAGCAGTTCTTC
>-|TRBV7-2|many|TRBJ2-5
CASSFRLAQETQYF
TGTGCCAGCAGCTTCAGGCTAGCTCAAGAGACCCAGTACTTC
>-|TRBV7-2|-|TRBJ1-2
CASLDSAYGYTF
TGTGCCAGCTTGGACAGTGCCTATGGCTACACCTTC
>TRBD2|TRBV12-3/TRBV12-4|many|TRBJ2-2
CASTRGGGTGELFF
TGTGCCAGCACCCGGGGGGGGGGCACCGGGGAGCTGTTTTTT
>-|TRBV9|many|TRBJ2-2
CASSVDFITGELFF
TGTGCCAGCAGCGTCGATTTTATAACCGGGGAGCTGTTTTTT
>-|TRBV7-8|many|TRBJ1-3
CASSPIQGHTGNTIYF
TGTGCCAGCAGCCCTATACAGGGACACACTGGAAACACCATATATTTT
>TRBD1|TRBV7-9|-|TRBJ2-7
CASSWGQGGYELYF
TGTGCCAGCAGCTGGGGACAGGGAGGTTACGAGCTGTACTTC